This entry features one T cell receptor beta chain sequence. Its cognate antigen has yet to be identified. Within one base of it there is no much larger clone, and no base qualities were kept. This specimen comes from a study of identical twins' blood T cells (dated by TCRdb to about 2013). Looking at the study overall: The roughly 12 libraries, six for the alpha chain and six for the beta chain, yielded 45 million to 55 million Illumina reads in total. The study compared TCR alpha and beta chain repertoires of three pairs of monozygous twins using next-generation sequencing to assess genetic influence on repertoire formation. What the research found in general, with its limitations: Twin pairs were reported to be markedly more alike in V gene usage than unrelated donors were, even when looking at non-selected out-of-frame TCRbeta clonotypes. Independent studies were stated to be required to validate the proposed role of the TCRalpha J segment in MHC recognition during thymic selection. The number of CDR3 clonotypes shared between two donors was mainly determined by the product of the cloneset sizes of the two donors, and no clear deviation from this trend was shown by twins. Because the twins were reared together, environmental influences could not be excluded as an explanation for twin similarity. Among the most abundant TCRbeta clonotypes, more CDR3 sequences were shared by each donor with her twin than with unrelated donors.

V loses 6 bases, J loses 3 bases, and the germline ends lie 17 bases apart. The CDR3 spans 15 residues, from the cysteine through the phenylalanine. Just CDR3 DNA is preserved here, 45 bases in frame from base 1. CDR1 DFQATT and CDR2 SNEGSKA were looked up in the germline V gene (reference sequence). The donors were six healthy women who made up three monozygous twin pairs. All three twin pairs had been raised together and were thought likely to have encountered the same vaccines and infectious agents. TCR cDNA libraries were prepared from RNA that was isolated from peripheral blood mononuclear cells. The library was produced with 5' RACE. Sequencing instrument: Illumina Genome Analyzer IIx. RNA-based TCR cDNA libraries were prepared by a previously described protocol with several modifications. Sample-specific barcodes were introduced on both ends of each TCR cDNA library during cDNA synthesis and amplification to prevent cross-contamination. Turning to the authors' computational methods: Between about 95,000 and nearly 550,000 clonotypes were identified per individual, and about 2.2 to 3.6 million CDR3-containing reads were obtained per library. Reads carrying improper barcode index combinations were removed, after which the MiTCR software was used to build a cloneset for each library. MiTCR filtered or rescued low-quality reads and corrected PCR and sequencing errors when assembling CDR3 clonotypes. Artificial out-of-frame clonotypes were removed by being mapped to in-frame sequences, with one indel in the CDR3 allowed. Similarity of V and J gene usage between donors was measured as Jensen-Shannon divergence divided by mean entropy. The raw public data were reprocessed by TCRdb itself: fastp quality trimming at Q25, MiXCR clonotype calling, in-frame beta chains only. Rows matching on CDR3 protein sequence are summarized as one entry with the most common DNA and genes. The V and J calls shown here were made by TCRdb, not taken from the authors' results. This sample holds 300,000 to 450,000 distinct CDR3 sequences; under 30% were observed only once. The top ten hold 5.5% to 7% of the sample.

The chain is assembled from TRBV20-1 and TRBJ2-2; the D gene is possibly TRBD1 or TRBD2, with 6 bases matching each. Sequences were obtained from PBMCs. The TCR sequence derives from a woman aged 18-55 years in good health. At the DNA level, the sequence is TGCAGTGCCTTCGGAACAGGGAGGCACACCGGGGAGCTGTTTTTT. This encodes CSAFGTGRHTGELFF.